This TCR beta chain was identified during a study of Graves' ophthalmopathy and Graves' hyperthyroidism. For repertoire sequencing, the TCR beta CDR3 regions were amplified from RNA transcripts. HTBI primers were employed in first-round RT-PCR, then a second-round multiplex PCR followed. Each CDR3 protein is one row after TCRdb ran MiXCR on the multiplex PCR reads. The sample has just over 600,000 distinct CDR3 sequences; 20% to 25% are singletons. This clonotype came up many times. Calling hyperthyroidism stable required that no ophthalmopathy show up within 18 months of follow-up. Orbital computed tomography, thyroid ultrasound, TRAb, serum thyroxine and clinical symptoms formed the basis of diagnosis. The CDR3 is 16 amino acids. Trimming took 8 bases from V and 2 from J, leaving 18 bases between them. Germline CDR1 is SNHLY and CDR2 is FYNNEI.

The chain is built from TRBV2 and TRBJ2-2; D gene uncertain. Sample: peripheral blood. This receptor was identified in a woman aged 18-35 years with stable Graves' hyperthyroidism. Some clones in this sample may be carry-over from other donors' samples. The CDR3 region has the DNA TGTGCCAGCTCTCTAGTGTTACAGATAAACACCGGGGAGCTGTTTTTT. Its protein is CASSLVLQINTGELFF.